These 5 T cell receptor beta chains came from one sample sequenced in a study of T cells after yellow fever vaccination. A single record per CDR3 protein comes from TCRdb applying MiXCR to the 5' RACE reads. The sample includes about 210,000 distinct CDR3 sequences, more than 6.5% seen only once; the top ten take more than 0.85%. Here the sequenced sample was CD4+ T cells sorted from PBMCs, taken on the day of the yellow fever booster vaccination. The receptors stem from a man aged 30-40 years who received the YFV17D yellow fever vaccine.

In its sample, this clonotype was seen many times. The rearrangement joins TRBV7-6 to TRBJ2-5; D is uncertain. Germline loops: CDR1 SGHVS, CDR2 FNYEAQ. The V gene lost 2 bases and the J gene lost 4 bases, with 8 bases spanning the gap. The CDR3 totals 13 residues. CDR3 DNA: TGTGCCAGCAGCTTAAGTCCGGGAGAGACCCAGTACTTC. It is translated as CASSLSPGETQYF.

This clonotype has a count of ten or more. This chain uses TRBV29-1 with TRBJ2-7; possibly TRBD2 for D (5 bases). CDR1 and CDR2 (germline): SQVTM, ANQGSEA. CDR3 size: 13 residues. Trimming stripped 4 bases from V and 4 bases from J, with 14 bases between. Written as DNA, the CDR3 is TGCAGCGTTGTACCAGAGAGCGGATACGAGCAGTACTTC. Protein product: CSVVPESGYEQYF.

This clonotype was detected ten times or more. V and J are TRBV20-1 and TRBJ1-5, with 11 bases lining up with TRBD1. V lost 5 bases and J lost 6; bases outside the gene matches: 9. The CDR3 length is 15 residues. CDR1 is DFQATT and CDR2 is SNEGSKA in the germline V gene (reference sequence). The CDR3 nucleotides are TGCAGTGCTCCTCCCGGGACAGGGGGGTTTCAGCCCCAGCATTTT. Its protein product is CSAPPGTGGFQPQHF.

The genes are TRBV2 and TRBJ2-3, with 8 bases that match TRBD2. CDR1 and CDR2 from the germline V gene are SNHLY and FYNNEI. The J segment lost 4 bases and the V segment lost 5 bases, leaving 8 bases of the junction unmatched. There are 15 residues in the CDR3. The CDR3, as DNA: TGTGCCAGCAGTTTTCAAGCGGGAGTGGCAGATACGCAGTATTTT. Its protein product is CASSFQAGVADTQYF.

This clonotype was seen ten or more times. V is TRBV7-2 and J is TRBJ2-5; the D gene is possibly TRBD2 (5 bases). The CDR3 sequence is 14 residues long. Germline V gene lookup returns CDR1 SGHTA and CDR2 FQGNSA. V was clipped by 5 bases and J by 4 bases, with 14 bases between them. CDR3 protein: CASSLGGGRETQYF. For the CDR3, the DNA is TGTGCCAGCAGCCTCGGAGGTGGGCGAGAGACCCAGTACTTC. Variable domain in full (rest from reference TRBV7-2 and TRBJ2-5): GAGVSQSPSNKVTEKGKDVELRCDPISGHTALYWYRQSLGQGLEFLIYFQGNSAPDKSGLPSDRFSAERTGGSVSTLTIQRTQQEDSAVYLCASSLGGGRETQYFGPGTRLLVL.